The sequence of this T cell receptor beta chain was determined in a study of T cells after yellow fever vaccination. About the research overall: Fractions of limited cellularity were prepared by means of SMART-Seq v4 Ultra Low Input.

5'RACE template switching produced TCR cDNA carrying a universal primer site and UMIs. TCRdb reprocessed the 5' RACE reads with MiXCR, giving one entry per CDR3 protein. The data show some 320,000 distinct CDR3 sequences, about 9.5% seen once. This clonotype occurred once. One end of the junction varies from germline; a read error may be responsible. This clonotype was sampled from a man aged 18 to 35 who received the YFV17D yellow fever vaccine. The specimen was PBMCs, collected on the day of the first yellow fever vaccination.

The CDR3 sequence: CASSYSTSSLRGAQETQHF. CDR3 coding DNA: TGTGCCAGCAGTTACTCGACGTCTTCTCTCCGGGGGGCACAAGAGACCCAGCACTTC. The J gene is TRBJ2-5, the V gene TRBV6-5, with D possibly matching TRBD2 (7 bases). Germline loops: CDR1 MNHEY, CDR2 SVGAGI. CDR3 length: 19 residues.